Shown below are 25 T cell receptor beta chains from a single sample sequenced in a study of blood T cell repertoires in COVID-19. Generated by immunoSEQ multiplex PCR, the TCRdb table keeps only in-frame clones and is missing some. The sample yields 300,000 to 400,000 clones, over 80% seen once. The specimen sequenced was peripheral blood. These receptors were taken from a woman aged 45-65 years with COVID-19, enrolled during active disease.

This chain uses TRBV5-4 with TRBJ2-7; D gene ambiguous. Trimming removed 0 bases at V and 2 bases at J, with 6 bases between. Germline CDR1 SGHNT, CDR2 YYREEE (reference sequence). This CDR3 region has 13 residues. The CDR3 sequence: CASSLAYTYEQYF. The DNA of the CDR3 is TGTGCCAGCAGCTTGGCGTATACCTACGAGCAGTACTTC.

The chain recombines TRBV25-1 with TRBJ1-6; D is undetermined. CDR3 size: 14 residues. Germline V gene lookup returns CDR1 MGHDK and CDR2 SYGVNS. V gave up 8 bases and J gave up 10 bases, with 18 bases separating them. The CDR3 is CASARHGVMSPLHF. The CDR3 coding sequence is TGTGCCAGCGCCCGACACGGTGTTATGTCACCCCTCCACTTT.

The CDR3, as DNA: TGCGCCAGCAGCTTGGAAGCAGGGGTCTCCTACGAGCAGTACTTC. Translated, it gives CASSLEAGVSYEQYF. This chain connects TRBV5-1 to TRBJ2-7; possible D gene TRBD1, 6 bases. Trimming shortened V by 0 bases and J by 0 bases, and 10 bases separated the two germline ends. The CDR3 consists of 15 residues. Germline CDR1 is SGHRS and CDR2 is YFSETQ.

The chain has TRBV5-1 and TRBJ1-1; unclear D gene. The CDR3 covers 16 residues. V lost 1 base and J lost 1, with 14 bases in between. Looked up from germline, CDR1 is SGHRS and CDR2 is YFSETQ. The DNA of the CDR3 is TGCGCCAGCAGCTTGTTTGTGTTGAGTTGGAACACTGAAGCTTTCTTT. Protein: CASSLFVLSWNTEAFF. The whole variable domain, remainder taken from reference TRBV5-1 and TRBJ1-1, is KAGVTQTPRYLIKTRGQQVTLSCSPISGHRSVSWYQQTPGQGLQFLFEYFSETQRNKGNFPGRFSGRQFSNSRSEMNVSTLELGDSALYLCASSLFVLSWNTEAFFGQGTRLTVV.

V gene TRBV27 combines with J gene TRBJ2-3; TRBD2 agrees at 8 bases. The V gene's germline CDR1 is MNHEY and CDR2 SMNVEV (reference sequence). CDR3 size: 18 residues. The trim removed 1 base at V and 0 bases at J, leaving 9 bases unmatched. CDR3 in amino acids: CASSLFPGGGLSTDTQYF. The CDR3 nucleotides are TGTGCCAGCAGTTTATTTCCGGGAGGGGGTTTGAGCACAGATACGCAGTATTTT.

The chain recombines TRBV5-8 with TRBJ1-5; 7 bases align to TRBD1. This CDR3 contains 15 residues. The germline V gene has CDR1 SGHTS and CDR2 YDEGEE. Trimming took 7 bases from V and 9 from J; bases not matched to a gene: 16. The CDR3 reads CASGPQGTARGPQHF. The CDR3 DNA reads TGTGCCAGCGGACCACAAGGGACAGCTCGGGGGCCCCAGCATTTT.

The chain links TRBV7-2 to TRBJ2-7; 7 nucleotides line up with TRBD2. J gave up 3 bases and V 6 bases, and 8 bases lay outside the gene matches. The CDR3 is 14 residues long. Looked up from germline, CDR1 is SGHTA and CDR2 is FQGNSA. The CDR3 region is CASRPMGGFYEQYF. The CDR3 coding sequence is TGTGCCAGCAGGCCGATGGGAGGGTTCTACGAGCAGTACTTC.

This clone was recorded once. The chain joins TRBV4-1 to TRBJ2-5; D is uncertain. Trimming cost V 0 bases and J 0 bases, with 14 bases left between them. Germline CDR1 MGHRA, CDR2 YSYEKL. This CDR3 contains 17 residues. CDR3 region: CASSQDLLESYQETQYF. CDR3 DNA sequence: TGCGCCAGCAGCCAAGATCTGTTGGAGTCGTACCAAGAGACCCAGTACTTC.

The V call is TRBV30, the J call TRBJ1-2, with 9 bases identical to TRBD1. V lost 1 base, J lost 8 bases, and 5 bases stayed unmatched. The length of the CDR3 is 13 residues. Germline-derived CDR1 and CDR2 are GTSNPN and SVGIG (reference sequence). The CDR3 DNA reads TGTGCCTGGAGTGGACAGGGGGAGACGGGCTACACCTTC. Translated, it gives CAWSGQGETGYTF.

The J gene is TRBJ2-1, the V gene TRBV5-1; 12 positions agree with TRBD2. The V and J ends lost 4 bases and 11 bases, in that order; junction bases with no gene match: 4. This CDR3 is built from 13 residues. The germline V gene encodes CDR1 SGHRS and CDR2 YFSETQ. CDR3 loop: CASSPGTSGQQFF. In DNA form, the CDR3 reads TGCGCCAGCAGCCCCGGGACTAGCGGGCAGCAGTTCTTC.

This chain links TRBV29-1 with TRBJ2-3; 9 bases align to TRBD2. Germline V gene lookup returns CDR1 SQVTM and CDR2 ANQGSEA. The V gene end was trimmed by 4 bases and the J gene end by 4 bases; junction bases not matched to a gene: 9. The CDR3 has 15 residues. This chain's CDR3 is CSVVGLAGFADTQYF. DNA of the CDR3: TGCAGCGTTGTAGGGCTAGCGGGATTCGCAGATACGCAGTATTTT.

This chain joins TRBV7-2 and TRBJ2-7; possible D gene TRBD1, 5 bases. CDR3 length: 15 residues. V was clipped by 5 bases and J by 1 base, with 15 bases between them. Germline CDR1 reads SGHTA; CDR2 reads FQGNSA. This chain's CDR3 is CASSPQTVISYEQYF. CDR3 nucleotides: TGTGCCAGCAGCCCGCAGACAGTCATATCCTACGAGCAGTACTTC. The entire variable domain, with the rest obtained from reference TRBV7-2 and TRBJ2-7, is as follows: GAGVSQSPSNKVTEKGKDVELRCDPISGHTALYWYRQSLGQGLEFLIYFQGNSAPDKSGLPSDRFSAERTGGSVSTLTIQRTQQEDSAVYLCASSPQTVISYEQYFGPGTRLTVT.

This chain uses TRBV14 with TRBJ2-1; TRBD2 matches at 9 bases. With V trimmed by 0 bases and J by 2 bases, 8 bases remained unmatched. This CDR3 contains 18 residues. Germline V gene sequence: CDR1 SGHDN, CDR2 FVKESK. The chain's CDR3 is CASSQEQGLARTYNEQFF. The CDR3 DNA reads as TGTGCCAGCAGCCAAGAACAGGGACTAGCAAGAACCTACAATGAGCAGTTCTTC.

The chain joins TRBV7-2 to TRBJ1-3; 8 nucleotides match TRBD1. V lost 6 bases and J lost 3; bases outside the gene matches: 4. Germline V gives CDR1 SGHTA, CDR2 FQGNSA. There are 14 residues in the CDR3. For the CDR3, the DNA is TGTGCCAGCAGGTTACAGGGGGTTGGAAACACCATATATTTT. Its protein product is CASRLQGVGNTIYF.

A word on this clone: This sample also contains other DNA sequences that code for the same CDR3. CDR3 nucleotide sequence: TGTGCCAGCAGCTTACCGGGACTGGCCTCCTACGAGCAGTACTTC. Its protein is CASSLPGLASYEQYF. The chain joins TRBV7-9 to TRBJ2-7; perhaps TRBD2 as D (6 bases). CDR1 and CDR2 from the germline V gene are SEHNR and FQNEAQ (reference sequence). Trimming took off 2 bases at V and 0 bases at J, with 11 bases between the two ends. The CDR3 runs 15 residues. The whole variable domain, filled in from reference TRBV7-9 and TRBJ2-7, reads DTGVSQNPRHKITKRGQNVTFRCDPISEHNRLYWYRQTLGQGPEFLTYFQNEAQLEKSRLLSDRFSAERPKGSFSTLEIQRTEQGDSAMYLCASSLPGLASYEQYFGPGTRLTVT.

The V call is TRBV27, the J call TRBJ2-2; 11 nucleotides align to TRBD2. The CDR3 extends over 16 amino acids. CDR1 and CDR2 from the germline V gene are MNHEY and SMNVEV (reference sequence). The V gene end was trimmed by 3 bases and the J gene end by 6 bases; junction bases not matched to a gene: 6. CDR3 sequence reads: CASSFNSGRASGELFF. For the CDR3, the DNA is TGTGCCAGCAGTTTCAATAGCGGGAGGGCCTCCGGGGAGCTGTTTTTT.

The V gene is TRBV19, the J gene TRBJ2-5; 9 bases are a match to TRBD1. The CDR3 totals 14 residues. V gave up 5 bases and J gave up 5 bases; unmatched junction bases: 6. Germline loops: CDR1 LNHDA, CDR2 SQIVND (reference sequence). The CDR3 loop is CASSLQGARETQYF. The DNA of the CDR3 is TGTGCCAGTAGTCTACAGGGGGCGCGGGAGACCCAGTACTTC.

The CDR3 region is CASSQAGTGTSSTEAFF. The CDR3 DNA is TGCGCCAGCAGCCAGGCCGGGACAGGGACTTCGAGCACTGAAGCTTTCTTT. The chain uses TRBV4-1 and TRBJ1-1, with 9 bases matching TRBD1. Germline V gives CDR1 MGHRA, CDR2 YSYEKL. The CDR3 runs 17 residues. V shed 3 bases, J shed 4 bases, and the junction held 12 bases outside the gene matches.

This clone was counted a few times. This sequence joins TRBV29-1 and TRBJ1-5; D is uncertain. The V gene lost 2 bases and the J gene lost 9 bases, with 14 bases spanning the gap. The CDR3 length is 13 residues. CDR1 and CDR2 (germline): SQVTM, ANQGSEA. CDR3 in DNA: TGCAGCGTTGAACCCGAGGCAGGAGGGCCCCAGCATTTT. Translation gives CSVEPEAGGPQHF.

The V and J genes are TRBV7-9 and TRBJ2-7; 10 bases align to TRBD2. CDR3 length: 14 amino acids. V was pared by 5 bases and J by 3 bases, with 4 bases of the junction left unmatched. Germline V gene sequence: CDR1 SEHNR, CDR2 FQNEAQ (reference sequence). The chain's CDR3 is CASSRSGRVYEQYF. The CDR3 nucleotides are TGTGCCAGCAGCCGAAGCGGGAGGGTCTACGAGCAGTACTTC.

This clone was observed a handful of times. The chain combines TRBV5-8 with TRBJ1-5, with 8 bases matching TRBD1. Germline-derived CDR1 and CDR2 are SGHTS and YDEGEE. Trimming cost V 5 bases and J 6 bases; bases outside gene matches: 7. This CDR3 has 14 amino acids. CDR3 sequence reads: CASRNTGGGQPQHF. The CDR3 DNA sequence: TGTGCCAGCAGGAATACAGGGGGAGGTCAGCCCCAGCATTTT.

This chain joins TRBV15 and TRBJ2-6; maybe TRBD2 (7 bases). V lost 0 bases and J lost 2, with 17 bases in between. Germline V CDR1 and CDR2: LNHNV, YYDKDF (reference sequence). This CDR3 has 19 amino acids. The CDR3 sequence is CATSRDRGGVGAGANVLTF. CDR3 DNA sequence: TGTGCCACCAGCAGAGATAGGGGGGGCGTTGGCGCTGGGGCCAACGTCCTGACTTTC. The full variable domain, rest sourced from reference TRBV15 and TRBJ2-6, is DAMVIQNPRYQVTQFGKPVTLSCSQTLNHNVMYWYQQKSSQAPKLLFHYYDKDFNNEADTPDNFQSRRPNTSFCFLDIRSPGLGDTAMYLCATSRDRGGVGAGANVLTFGAGSRLTVL.

The chain couples TRBV4-1 to TRBJ1-3; D is possibly TRBD1 (6 bases). Looked up from germline, CDR1 is MGHRA and CDR2 is YSYEKL. V dropped 1 base and J dropped 2 bases, with 18 bases sitting between them. The CDR3 runs 18 residues. CDR3 amino acids: CASSQGGGRVSPGNTIYF. CDR3 bases: TGCGCCAGCAGCCAAGGGGGGGGCAGGGTATCCCCTGGAAACACCATATATTTT.

The chain is built from TRBV7-9 and TRBJ1-1, with D possibly TRBD1 on 5 matching bases. CDR1 is SEHNR and CDR2 is FQNEAQ in the germline V gene (reference sequence). V lost 5 bases and J lost 2, with 15 bases in between. The CDR3 loop spans 15 amino acids. The DNA of the CDR3 is TGTGCCAGCAGCGGGCGGCAGGGCGTTAACACTGAAGCTTTCTTT. It codes for CASSGRQGVNTEAFF.

In this sample, this clone turned up a few times. The V gene is TRBV24-1, the J gene TRBJ2-3, with a tentative D call TRBD1 (6 bases). The V and J ends lost 6 bases and 1 base respectively, with 16 bases between them. The CDR3 has 16 residues. Germline V gives CDR1 KGHDR, CDR2 SFDVKD. In nucleotides, the CDR3 is TGTGCCACCAGTCAGGTAAACAGGGACCGCACAGATACGCAGTATTTT. Translating it yields CATSQVNRDRTDTQYF.